What follows describes a single TCR beta chain. It lacks a known antigen. The sample holds no much larger clone one base away, and base qualities are not on file. This specimen belongs to a study of T cell responses to AZD1222 COVID-19 vaccine (dated by TCRdb to the early 2020s). Regarding the complete study: AZD1222 recipients with second doses at about 4 weeks or about 12 weeks were pooled, because spike-specific TCR depth and breadth did not differ between schedules. TCR sequencing covered over 230 trial participants: 200 to 220 given two doses of AZD1222 and 26 given two doses of MenACWY control vaccine. Enrollment into the trials was organized by age into subgroups of 18-55, 56-69 and 70-plus years, and those subgroups contained roughly 140, 27 and 60 TCR-sequenced participants, respectively. What the authors observed across the whole study: In the small 56-69-year group, the increase in depth fell short of significance, most likely because of low power. CD4 TCRs associated with the vaccine covered the entire spike protein, and the dominant responses were in regions 160-218 and 743-854. Because no samples from the day 14 peak response were available, repertoires could be characterized only after the peak T cell response. After two AZD1222 doses, spike-specific TCR breadth and depth were significantly higher than at day 0 and than in MenACWY recipients. Nearly half of unique spike-specific TCRs reportedly recognized epitopes outside regions mutated in the B.1.351 and B.1.1.7 variants. Conclusions about previously exposed vaccinees are limited because only a handful of AZD1222 recipients were SARS-CoV-2 seropositive at baseline. Most participants were white British and females outnumbered males, and the authors suggested that clonal diversity may have been underestimated.

The CDR3 runs 13 amino acids, cysteine and phenylalanine included. Only the CDR3 region is kept as DNA, spanning 39 bases read in frame from base 1. V is pruned by 8 bases and J by 5 bases, leaving 1 base of the junction without a gene match. The germline V gene (reference sequence) yields SEHNR for CDR1 and FQNEAQ for CDR2. The CDR3 regions of human TCRbeta chains were analyzed by immunosequencing. The original pipeline was this. TCRs in the repertoires were matched against a reference library of SARS-CoV-2-specific TCRs that had been generated with the MIRA antigen-specificity platform. Breadth meant the fraction of unique TCRs that were SARS-CoV-2-associated, whereas depth meant the fraction of total T cells that were SARS-CoV-2-associated. Using the MIRA data, every spike-specific TCR was mapped to the spike region that the TCR reacted to and assigned to either a CD4 or a CD8 class. Log10-transformed breadth and depth values were compared by one-way ANOVA with Sidak's multiple comparisons tests. The table was pulled from immuneACCESS by TCRdb, which kept in-frame rearrangements only. Such tables lose some clones; where checked, under half of the loss comes from unresolved V genes, and the rest has no known cause. That table gives V, J and clone size, and the DNA gave D and trimming. The sample table records under 150,000 clones; roughly nine tenths of these occur just once. Of the sample, under 3.5% falls within the top ten clones.

The time point label for this specimen denotes: baseline before first vaccination. Vaccinee samples were obtained from the UK trials COV001 and COV002, which included a single-blind randomized controlled phase 2/3 trial of AZD1222 (ChAdOx1 nCoV-19) in healthy adults. Trial participant PBMC samples were collected at day 0 and day 28 after the second dose for TCRbeta chain sequencing. Sequencing was performed on peripheral blood, taken on day 0 of AZD1222 vaccination. The chain uses TRBV7-9 and TRBJ2-3; 13 central bases correspond to TRBD2. This receptor was identified in an adult in good health. CDR3 reads: CASGLAGEDTQYF. Read as DNA, the sequence is TGTGCCAGCGGACTAGCGGGAGAAGATACGCAGTATTTT.